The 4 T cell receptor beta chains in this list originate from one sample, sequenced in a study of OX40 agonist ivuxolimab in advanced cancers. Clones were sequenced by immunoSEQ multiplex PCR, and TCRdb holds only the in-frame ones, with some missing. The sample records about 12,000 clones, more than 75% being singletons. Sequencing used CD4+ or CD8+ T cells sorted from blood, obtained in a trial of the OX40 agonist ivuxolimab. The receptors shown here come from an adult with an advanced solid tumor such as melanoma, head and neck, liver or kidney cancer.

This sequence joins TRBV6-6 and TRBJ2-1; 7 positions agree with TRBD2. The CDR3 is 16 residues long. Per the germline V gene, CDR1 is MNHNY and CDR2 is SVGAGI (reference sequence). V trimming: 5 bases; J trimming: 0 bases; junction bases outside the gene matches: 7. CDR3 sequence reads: CASSVSSGSSYNEQFF. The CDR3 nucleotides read TGTGCCAGCAGTGTATCTAGCGGAAGCTCCTACAATGAGCAGTTCTTC.

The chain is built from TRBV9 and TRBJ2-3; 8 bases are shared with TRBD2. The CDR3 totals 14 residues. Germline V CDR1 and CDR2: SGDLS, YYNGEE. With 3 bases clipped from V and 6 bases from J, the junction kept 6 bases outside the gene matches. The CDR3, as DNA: TGTGCCAGCAGCGGAGCGGGAGTAACGGATACGCAGTATTTT. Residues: CASSGAGVTDTQYF.

The CDR3 DNA follows: TGTGCCAGCACCCAGGACAGCAACAATGAGCAGTTCTTC. Its protein is CASTQDSNNEQFF. The V call is TRBV6-5, the J call TRBJ2-1, with a possible D match to TRBD1 (6 bases). There are 13 residues in the CDR3. Trimming removed 7 bases from V and 5 bases from J, with 12 bases in between. Per the germline V gene, CDR1 is MNHEY and CDR2 is SVGAGI.

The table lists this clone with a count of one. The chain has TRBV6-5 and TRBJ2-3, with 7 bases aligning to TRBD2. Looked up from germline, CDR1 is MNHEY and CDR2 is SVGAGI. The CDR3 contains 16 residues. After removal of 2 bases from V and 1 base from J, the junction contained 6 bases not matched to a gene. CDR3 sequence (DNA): TGTGCCAGCAGTTACGGGAGGGCCTCGGGCACAGATACGCAGTATTTT. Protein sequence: CASSYGRASGTDTQYF.